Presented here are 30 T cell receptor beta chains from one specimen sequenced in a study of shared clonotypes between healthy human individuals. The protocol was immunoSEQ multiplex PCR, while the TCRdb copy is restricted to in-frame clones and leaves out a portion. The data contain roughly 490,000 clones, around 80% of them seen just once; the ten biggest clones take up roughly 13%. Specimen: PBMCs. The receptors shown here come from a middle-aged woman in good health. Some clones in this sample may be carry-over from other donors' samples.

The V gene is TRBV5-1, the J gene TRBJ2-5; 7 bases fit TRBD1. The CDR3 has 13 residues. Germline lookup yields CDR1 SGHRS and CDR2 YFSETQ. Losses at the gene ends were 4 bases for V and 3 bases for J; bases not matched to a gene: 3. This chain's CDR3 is CASSGTVKETQYF. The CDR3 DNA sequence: TGCGCCAGCAGCGGGACAGTCAAAGAGACCCAGTACTTC.

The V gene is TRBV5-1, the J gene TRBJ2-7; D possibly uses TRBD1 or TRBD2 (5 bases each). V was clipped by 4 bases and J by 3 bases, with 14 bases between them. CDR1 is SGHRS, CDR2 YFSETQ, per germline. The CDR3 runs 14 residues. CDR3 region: CASSEGQGFYEQYF. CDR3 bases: TGCGCCAGCAGCGAGGGCCAGGGCTTCTACGAGCAGTACTTC.

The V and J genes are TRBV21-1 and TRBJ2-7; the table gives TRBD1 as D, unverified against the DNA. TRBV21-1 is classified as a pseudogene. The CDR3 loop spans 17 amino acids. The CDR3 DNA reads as TGTGCCAGCAGCCACAGCCCTCCGGGACAGGGTATTTTCGAGCAGTACTTC. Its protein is CASSHSPPGQGIFEQYF.

The CDR3 protein is CASSLRLSPDTQYF. The CDR3 bases are TGTGCCAGCAGCCTCCGATTGAGCCCAGATACGCAGTATTTT. This chain connects TRBV7-2 to TRBJ2-3; D uncertain. CDR3 length: 14 amino acids. The V gene lost 5 bases and the J gene lost 4 bases, with 13 bases spanning the gap. The germline gives CDR1 SGHTA, CDR2 FQGNSA.

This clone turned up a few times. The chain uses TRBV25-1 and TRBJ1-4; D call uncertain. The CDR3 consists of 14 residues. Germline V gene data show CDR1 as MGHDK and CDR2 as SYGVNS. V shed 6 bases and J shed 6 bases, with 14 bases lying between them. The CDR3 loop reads CASSDPDRYEKLFF. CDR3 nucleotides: TGTGCCAGCAGCGACCCCGACCGTTATGAAAAACTGTTTTTT.

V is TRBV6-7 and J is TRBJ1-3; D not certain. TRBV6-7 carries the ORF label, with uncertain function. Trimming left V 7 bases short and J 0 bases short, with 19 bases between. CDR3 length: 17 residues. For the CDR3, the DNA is TGTGCCAGCATCACGGATCACCCCCGCATCTCTGGAAACACCATATATTTT. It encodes CASITDHPRISGNTIYF.

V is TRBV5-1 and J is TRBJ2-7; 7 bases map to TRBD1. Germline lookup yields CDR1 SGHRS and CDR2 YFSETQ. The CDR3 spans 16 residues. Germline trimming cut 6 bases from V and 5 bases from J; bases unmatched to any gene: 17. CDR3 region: CASTYWPDRELDEQYF. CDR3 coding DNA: TGCGCCAGCACTTACTGGCCCGACAGGGAGTTGGACGAGCAGTACTTC.

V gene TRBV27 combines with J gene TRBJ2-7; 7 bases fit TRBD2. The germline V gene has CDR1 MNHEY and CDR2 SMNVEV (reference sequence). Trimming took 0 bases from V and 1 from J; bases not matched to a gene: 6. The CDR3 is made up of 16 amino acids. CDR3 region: CASSLSGGGYSYEQYF. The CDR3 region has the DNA TGTGCCAGCAGTTTATCGGGCGGGGGATATTCCTACGAGCAGTACTTC.

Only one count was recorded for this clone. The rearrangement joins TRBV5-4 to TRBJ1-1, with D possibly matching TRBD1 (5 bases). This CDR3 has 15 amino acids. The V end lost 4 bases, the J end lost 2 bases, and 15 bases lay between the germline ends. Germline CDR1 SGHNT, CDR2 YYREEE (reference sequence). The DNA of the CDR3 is TGTGCCAGCAGCCCATCGGACGGGGGAAACACTGAAGCTTTCTTT. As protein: CASSPSDGGNTEAFF.

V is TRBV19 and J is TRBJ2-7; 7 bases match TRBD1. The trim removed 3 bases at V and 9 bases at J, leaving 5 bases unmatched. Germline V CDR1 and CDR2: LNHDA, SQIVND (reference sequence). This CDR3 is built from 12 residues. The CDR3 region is CASSIQGVGQYF. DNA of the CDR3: TGTGCCAGTAGTATCCAGGGGGTCGGGCAGTACTTC.

In nucleotides, the CDR3 is TGCGCCAGCAGCCAAGATCACTACCCCACGGGCTATGGCTACACCTTC. Its protein product is CASSQDHYPTGYGYTF. The chain joins TRBV4-1 to TRBJ1-2; D is uncertain. Trimming pared 0 bases from V and 4 bases from J, leaving 15 bases between. This CDR3 region has 16 residues. Germline V CDR1 and CDR2: MGHRA, YSYEKL.

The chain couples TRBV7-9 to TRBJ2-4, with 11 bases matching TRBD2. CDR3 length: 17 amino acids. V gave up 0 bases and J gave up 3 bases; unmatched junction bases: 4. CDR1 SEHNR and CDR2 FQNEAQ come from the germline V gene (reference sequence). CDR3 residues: CASSLALTSGSKNIQYF. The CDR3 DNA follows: TGTGCCAGCAGCTTAGCGCTAACTAGCGGGAGCAAAAACATTCAGTACTTC.

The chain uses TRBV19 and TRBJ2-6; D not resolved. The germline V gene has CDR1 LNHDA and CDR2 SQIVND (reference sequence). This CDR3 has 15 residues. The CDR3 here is CGASTLLSGANVLTF. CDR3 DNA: TGTGGGGCCTCAACCCTACTCTCTGGGGCCAACGTCCTGACTTTC.

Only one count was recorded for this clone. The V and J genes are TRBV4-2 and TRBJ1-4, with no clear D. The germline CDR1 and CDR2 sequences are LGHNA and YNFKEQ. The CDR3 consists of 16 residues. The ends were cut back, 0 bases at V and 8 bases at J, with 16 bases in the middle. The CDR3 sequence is CASSQEITGGGEKLFF. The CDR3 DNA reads TGTGCCAGCAGCCAAGAAATCACGGGCGGCGGGGAAAAACTGTTTTTT.

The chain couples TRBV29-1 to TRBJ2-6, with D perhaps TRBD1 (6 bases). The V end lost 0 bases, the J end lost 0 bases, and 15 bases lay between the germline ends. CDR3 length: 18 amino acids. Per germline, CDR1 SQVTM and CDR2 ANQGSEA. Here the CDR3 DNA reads TGCAGCGTTGAAGAAGGGCCAGGGGTTAGCTCTGGGGCCAACGTCCTGACTTTC. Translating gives CSVEEGPGVSSGANVLTF.

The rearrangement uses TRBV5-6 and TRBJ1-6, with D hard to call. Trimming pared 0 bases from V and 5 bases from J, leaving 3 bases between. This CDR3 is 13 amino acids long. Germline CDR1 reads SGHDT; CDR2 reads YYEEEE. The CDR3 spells CASSLGHNSPLHF. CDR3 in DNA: TGTGCCAGCAGCTTGGGTCATAATTCACCCCTCCACTTT.

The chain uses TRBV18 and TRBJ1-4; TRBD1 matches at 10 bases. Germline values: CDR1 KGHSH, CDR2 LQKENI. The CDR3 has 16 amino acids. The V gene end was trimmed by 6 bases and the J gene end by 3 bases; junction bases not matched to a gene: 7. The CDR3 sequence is CASSYSGQGANEKLFF. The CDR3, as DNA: TGTGCCAGCTCTTATTCCGGACAGGGGGCTAATGAAAAACTGTTTTTT.

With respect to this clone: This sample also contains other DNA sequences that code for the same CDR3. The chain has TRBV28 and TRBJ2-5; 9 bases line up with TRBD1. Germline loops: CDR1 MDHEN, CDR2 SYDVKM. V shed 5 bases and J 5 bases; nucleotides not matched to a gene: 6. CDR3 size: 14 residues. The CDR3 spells CASSLGQGTETQYF. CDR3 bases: TGTGCCAGCAGTCTGGGACAGGGTACCGAGACCCAGTACTTC. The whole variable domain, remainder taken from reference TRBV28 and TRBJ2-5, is DVKVTQSSRYLVKRTGEKVFLECVQDMDHENMFWYRQDPGLGLRLIYFSYDVKMKEKGDIPEGYSVSREKKERFSLILESASTNQTSMYLCASSLGQGTETQYFGPGTRLLVL.

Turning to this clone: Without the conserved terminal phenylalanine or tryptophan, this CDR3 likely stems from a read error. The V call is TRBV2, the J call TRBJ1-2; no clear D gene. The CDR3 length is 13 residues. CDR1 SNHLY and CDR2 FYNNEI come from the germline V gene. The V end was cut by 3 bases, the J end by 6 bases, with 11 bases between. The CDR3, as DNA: TGTGCCAGCAGTGAGCTGGTTATGGATGGCTACACCTCC. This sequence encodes CASSELVMDGYTS.

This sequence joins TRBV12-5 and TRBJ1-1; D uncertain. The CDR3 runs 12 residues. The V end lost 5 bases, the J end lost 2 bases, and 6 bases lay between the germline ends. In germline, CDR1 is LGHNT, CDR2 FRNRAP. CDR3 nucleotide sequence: TGTGCTAGTGGTAGAGATAACACTGAAGCTTTCTTT. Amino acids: CASGRDNTEAFF.

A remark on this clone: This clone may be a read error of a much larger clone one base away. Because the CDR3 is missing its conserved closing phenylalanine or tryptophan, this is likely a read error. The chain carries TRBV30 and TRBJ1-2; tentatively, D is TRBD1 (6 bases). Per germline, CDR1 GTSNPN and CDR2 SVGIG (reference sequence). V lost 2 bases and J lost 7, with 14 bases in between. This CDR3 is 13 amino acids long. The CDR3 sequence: CAWSSAGEGGYTL. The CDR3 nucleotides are TGTGCCTGGAGTAGCGCAGGGGAGGGTGGCTACACCCTC.

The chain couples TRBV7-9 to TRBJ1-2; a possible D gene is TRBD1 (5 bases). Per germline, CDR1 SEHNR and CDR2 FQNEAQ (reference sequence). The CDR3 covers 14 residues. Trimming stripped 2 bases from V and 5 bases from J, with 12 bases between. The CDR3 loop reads CASSLPEQAYGYTF. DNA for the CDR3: TGTGCCAGCAGCTTACCCGAACAGGCATATGGCTACACCTTC.

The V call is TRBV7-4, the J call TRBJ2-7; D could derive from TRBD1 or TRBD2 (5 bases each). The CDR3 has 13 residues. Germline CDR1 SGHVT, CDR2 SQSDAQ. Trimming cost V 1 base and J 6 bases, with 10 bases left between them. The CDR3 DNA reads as TGTGCCAGCAGCTTAGACAGGCGGGCCGAGCAGTACTTC. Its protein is CASSLDRRAEQYF.

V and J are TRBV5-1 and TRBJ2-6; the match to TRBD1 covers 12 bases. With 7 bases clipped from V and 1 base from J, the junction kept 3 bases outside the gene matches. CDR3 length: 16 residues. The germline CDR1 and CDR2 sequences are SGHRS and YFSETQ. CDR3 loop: CASGTGGESGANVLTF. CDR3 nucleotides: TGCGCCAGCGGGACAGGGGGCGAGTCTGGGGCCAACGTCCTGACTTTC.

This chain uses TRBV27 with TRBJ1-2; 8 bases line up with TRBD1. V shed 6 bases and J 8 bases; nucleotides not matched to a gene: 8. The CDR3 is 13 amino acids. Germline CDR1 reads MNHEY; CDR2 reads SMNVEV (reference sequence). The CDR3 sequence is CASSYTGGGGYTF. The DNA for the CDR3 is TGTGCCAGCAGCTACACAGGGGGGGGAGGCTACACCTTC.

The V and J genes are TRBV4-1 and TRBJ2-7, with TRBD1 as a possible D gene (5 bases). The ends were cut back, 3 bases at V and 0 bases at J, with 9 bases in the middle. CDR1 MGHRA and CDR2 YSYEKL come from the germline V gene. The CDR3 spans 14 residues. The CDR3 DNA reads TGCGCCAGCAGCCATTGGGGCAACTCCTACGAGCAGTACTTC. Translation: CASSHWGNSYEQYF.

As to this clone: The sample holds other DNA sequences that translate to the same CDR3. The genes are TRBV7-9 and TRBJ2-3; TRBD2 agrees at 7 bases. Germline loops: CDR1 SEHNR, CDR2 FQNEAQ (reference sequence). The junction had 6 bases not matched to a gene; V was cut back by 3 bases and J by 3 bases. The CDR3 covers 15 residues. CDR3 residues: CASSFSSGGTDTQYF. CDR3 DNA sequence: TGTGCCAGCAGCTTTTCTAGCGGCGGAACAGATACGCAGTATTTT.

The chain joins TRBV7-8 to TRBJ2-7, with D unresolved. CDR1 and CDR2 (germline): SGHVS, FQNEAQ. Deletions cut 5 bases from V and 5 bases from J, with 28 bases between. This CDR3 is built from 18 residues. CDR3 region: CASSLVARDRVHFHEQYF. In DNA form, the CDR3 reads TGTGCCAGCAGCCTAGTGGCCCGTGATAGGGTCCATTTCCACGAGCAGTACTTC.

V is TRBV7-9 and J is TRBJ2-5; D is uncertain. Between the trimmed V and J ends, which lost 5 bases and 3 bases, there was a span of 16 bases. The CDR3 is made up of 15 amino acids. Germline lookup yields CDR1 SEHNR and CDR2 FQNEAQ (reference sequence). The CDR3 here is CASSPTDGSEETQYF. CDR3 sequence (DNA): TGTGCCAGCAGCCCCACCGATGGGTCTGAAGAGACCCAGTACTTC.

As DNA, the CDR3 is TGTGCCAGCAACCCTTCGACAGTCGAAGGGTACTATGGCTACACCTTC. Translation gives CASNPSTVEGYYGYTF. The chain recombines TRBV7-2 with TRBJ1-2, with TRBD1 as a possible D gene (5 bases). CDR3 size: 16 residues. Germline loops: CDR1 SGHTA, CDR2 FQGNSA. V lost 7 bases and J 3 bases, leaving 21 bases between the germline ends.